These T cell receptor beta chains were read from a single sample in a study of T cell repertoires in cytomegalovirus infection. TCRdb processed the reads anew with MiXCR; each CDR3 protein has one entry. The top ten hold around 11% of the sample, which has roughly 860,000 distinct CDR3 sequences, about 30% seen once. These receptors have no known antigen. The sequencing here drew on cultured CD8+ T cells from PBMCs, taken from culture after CMV antigen stimulation. The receptors were gathered from a human donor in good health (CMV status not recorded). Some clones in this sample may be carry-over from other donors' samples. Each CDR3 is given with its conserved first and last residue. D genes are given only for firm matches. The size field is filled for only some rows; it gives once, few, many or a size class.

j_gene	abundance	v_gene	d_gene	CDR3nt	CDR3aa
TRBJ1-2	few	TRBV27	TRBD1	TGTGCCAGCACCCCTGGGACAGGAAAAGGGTATGGCTACACCTTC	CASTPGTGKGYGYTF
TRBJ1-1	-	TRBV7-2	-	TGTGCCAGCAGCGGAGGGGGACCAGCTTTCTTT	CASSGGGPAFF
TRBJ1-2	-	TRBV27	-	TGTGCCAGCAGTTTAGGCAGGACCCACTATGGCTACACCTTC	CASSLGRTHYGYTF
TRBJ1-4	few	TRBV6-6	-	TGTGCCAGCACTTCCGACAGGCAAAAACTGTTTTTT	CASTSDRQKLFF
TRBJ2-1	-	TRBV5-4	TRBD1	TGTGCCAGCAGCTTGGGCCGGGACAGCTCCTACAGTGAGCAGTTCTTC	CASSLGRDSSYSEQFF
TRBJ2-1	many	TRBV7-9	-	TGTGCCAGCAGCTCGCGGGGTACCCTTTCCAATGAGCAGTTCTTC	CASSSRGTLSNEQFF
TRBJ2-3	few	TRBV6-1	TRBD1	TGTGCCAGCAGTCAGAGACAGGGTCCGATTAGGGATACGCAGTATTTT	CASSQRQGPIRDTQYF
TRBJ2-1	few	TRBV19	-	TGTGCCAGTAGTATAGATGAGGGGGGCTCCTACAATGAGCAGTTCTTC	CASSIDEGGSYNEQFF
TRBJ1-1	-	TRBV20-1	TRBD1	TGCAGTGCTCGGACAGGGGGCGGCACTGAAGCTTTCTTT	CSARTGGGTEAFF
TRBJ2-1	-	TRBV2	TRBD2	TGTGCTCTCATAAGCGGGGGGTCGAATGAGCAGTTCTTC	CALISGGSNEQFF
TRBJ2-3	-	TRBV4-1	-	TGCGCCAGCAGCCCCCCCCCTCTAGGGGAAGGTTCAGATACGCAGTATTTT	CASSPPPLGEGSDTQYF
TRBJ1-5	-	TRBV5-6	-	TGTGCCAGCAGCTTGTGGGAGCAGCCCCAGCATTTT	CASSLWEQPQHF
TRBJ2-5	-	TRBV9	-	TGTGCCAGCAGCGGACCGGGACCTATGGAGACCCAGTACTTC	CASSGPGPMETQYF
TRBJ2-1	-	TRBV12-3/TRBV12-4	-	TGTGCCAGCAGTTTAAAAATTTACAATGAGCAGTTCTTC	CASSLKIYNEQFF
TRBJ1-3	-	TRBV15	-	TGTGCCACTGTAGAGATTACAGAGTCTGGAAACACCATATATTTT	CATVEITESGNTIYF